This is a list of T cell receptor beta chains from one sample in a study of long-term antiretroviral therapy in people with HIV. Measured with immunoSEQ multiplex PCR; TCRdb has only the in-frame clones, and not every one. Of about 29,000 clones in the sample, 75% to 90% were seen once. This material consisted of unsorted PBMCs, taken approximately 5 years before starting antiretroviral therapy. The receptors stem from a man aged 45-60 years with HIV. CDR3s include the opening cysteine and the closing phenylalanine or tryptophan. The D gene is left open where the match is weak. Only part of the rows carry a size: once, few, many, or a class if the clone is expanded.

d_call j_call clone_size v_call cdr3_aa cdr3_nt
- TRBJ1-2 - TRBV29-1 CSVYLHRDGYTF TGCAGCGTTTATCTTCATCGCGATGGCTACACCTTC
- TRBJ2-5 - TRBV5-1 CASSRGLGEETQYF TGCGCCAGCAGCCGGGGCCTAGGGGAAGAGACCCAGTACTTC
- TRBJ2-2 - TRBV19 CAVTGWNTGELFF TGTGCCGTAACGGGGTGGAACACCGGGGAGCTGTTTTTT
- TRBJ1-1 once TRBV21-1 CASITGTGGANTEAFF TGTGCCAGCATAACGGGGACAGGGGGCGCGAACACTGAAGCTTTCTTT
- TRBJ2-2 few TRBV9 CASHEGGRDTGELFF TGTGCCAGCCACGAGGGGGGCCGAGACACCGGGGAGCTGTTTTTT
- TRBJ1-4 - TRBV11-1 CASGRDATNEKLFF TGTGCCAGCGGCAGGGACGCAACTAATGAAAAACTGTTTTTT
- TRBJ2-1 - TRBV1 CTSSLRPNEQFF TGCACCAGCAGCCTCCGCCCAAATGAGCAGTTCTTC
TRBD1 TRBJ2-7 - TRBV28 CASRGPGTVNNEQYF TGTGCCAGCAGGGGGCCAGGGACAGTAAATAACGAGCAGTACTTC
- TRBJ2-5 - TRBV5-1 CASSFGTQETQYF TGCGCCAGCAGCTTCGGTACTCAAGAGACCCAGTACTTC
TRBD2 TRBJ2-3 once TRBV5-1 CASTRGGTDTQYF TGCGCCAGCACACGGGGGGGCACAGATACGCAGTATTTT
- TRBJ2-2 - TRBV6-6 CATGGPNTGELFF TGTGCCACCGGGGGGCCTAACACCGGGGAGCTGTTTTTT
- TRBJ2-5 - TRBV5-6 CASSLAGLGETQYF TGTGCCAGCAGCTTGGCGGGCCTGGGGGAGACCCAGTACTTC
TRBD1 TRBJ2-7 - TRBV28 CATLLGQGAHEQYF TGTGCCACCCTCTTGGGGCAGGGGGCCCACGAGCAGTACTTC
- TRBJ2-2 - TRBV7-9 CASRARLNTGELFF TGTGCCAGCAGAGCCAGACTTAACACCGGGGAGCTGTTTTTT
TRBD1 TRBJ1-1 - TRBV14 CASSQLTGGNTEAFF TGTGCCAGCAGCCAATTGACAGGGGGGAACACTGAAGCTTTCTTT
- TRBJ1-2 few TRBV2 CASSEEAGYGYTF TGTGCCAGCAGTGAGGAGGCAGGCTATGGCTACACCTTC
- TRBJ1-5 - TRBV10-3 CAIRGGGGNQPQHF TGTGCCATCAGAGGTGGAGGTGGGAATCAGCCCCAGCATTTT
TRBD1 TRBJ1-3 - TRBV19 CASTPLGDSRNTIYF TGTGCCAGTACTCCCTTAGGGGACAGTAGAAACACCATATATTTT
- TRBJ1-4 - TRBV5-6 CASTSLGSRHEKLFF TGTGCCAGCACCTCCCTTGGTTCCCGTCATGAAAAACTGTTTTTT
TRBD1 TRBJ2-7 - TRBV11-2 CASSLLGTEPNEQYF TGTGCCAGCAGCCTACTAGGGACAGAACCTAACGAGCAGTACTTC
TRBD1 TRBJ2-7 - TRBV6-1 CASFITGATSYEQYF TGTGCCAGCTTCATAACAGGGGCTACTTCCTACGAGCAGTACTTC
TRBD1 TRBJ2-3 - TRBV7-9 CASSYWTGSPDTQYF TGTGCCAGCTCCTATTGGACAGGGTCCCCAGATACGCAGTATTTT
TRBD1 TRBJ2-2 - TRBV6-5 CASSYGQATGELFF TGTGCCAGCAGTTACGGACAGGCAACCGGGGAGCTGTTTTTT
TRBD1 TRBJ1-1 - TRBV7-9 CASSPWTGPNTEAFF TGTGCCAGCAGCCCCTGGACAGGACCGAACACTGAAGCTTTCTTT
TRBD2 TRBJ2-7 - TRBV5-4 CASSLGLAGASSYEQYF TGTGCCAGCAGCTTGGGGCTAGCGGGAGCCAGCTCCTACGAGCAGTACTTC
- TRBJ1-1 - TRBV29-1 CSVERNTEAFF TGCAGCGTTGAAAGGAACACTGAAGCTTTCTTT
- TRBJ2-5 - TRBV29-1 CSVERTVQETQYF TGCAGCGTTGAAAGGACAGTCCAAGAGACCCAGTACTTC
TRBD2 TRBJ2-3 - TRBV30 CAWSVRLAGGGTDTQYF TGTGCCTGGAGTGTACGTCTAGCGGGAGGAGGCACAGATACGCAGTATTTT
- TRBJ2-3 - TRBV18 CASSPTDTQYF TGTGCCAGCTCACCAACAGATACGCAGTATTTT
- TRBJ2-4 - TRBV30 CAWSKFGGRERNIQYF TGTGCCTGGAGTAAATTCGGCGGCAGGGAAAGAAACATTCAGTACTTC
TRBD1 TRBJ2-5 - TRBV5-8 CASSLYRGAPHYF TGTGCCAGCAGCTTGTACAGGGGAGCGCCCCATTACTTC
TRBD1 TRBJ1-1 - TRBV7-9 CASSNQGTGNTEAFF TGTGCCAGCAGCAATCAAGGGACAGGGAACACTGAAGCTTTCTTT
- TRBJ2-5 - TRBV11-2 CASSLSFRETQYF TGTGCCAGCAGCTTAAGCTTCAGGGAGACCCAGTACTTC
TRBD2 TRBJ2-3 - TRBV7-9 CASSRGGDTQYF TGTGCCAGCAGCCGGGGGGGAGATACGCAGTATTTT